These T cell receptor beta chains were read from a single sample in a study of T cells after posttransplantation cyclophosphamide. Some clones are missing from TCRdb's copy, which holds only in-frame ones; the method was immunoSEQ multiplex PCR. The repertoire consists of about 18,000 clones, with roughly four fifths occurring once and the leading ten covering under 35%. The source material was CD8+ T cells sorted from PBMCs, sampled roughly 2,000 days after a stem cell transplant with posttransplant cyclophosphamide. Receptor source: a female patient in her 40s who received an allogeneic stem cell transplant from a related donor, was CMV-positive, and had no GVHD. The T cells may partly be graft donor cells. CDR3s include the opening cysteine and the closing phenylalanine or tryptophan. A D gene is named only where the DNA matches it firmly. The size entry is marked missing in some rows and otherwise reads once, few, many or a size class.

len,j_gene,abundance,v_gene,d_gene,CDR3nt,CDR3aa
12,TRBJ2-1,.,TRBV11-1,.,TGTGCCAGCAGCTTAGGGCTAGGTGAGCAGTTCTTC,CASSLGLGEQFF
14,TRBJ2-4,.,TRBV5-6,.,TGTGCCAGCAGCTTGGACGTTGAGCTAGACATTCAGTACTTC,CASSLDVELDIQYF
15,TRBJ1-5,.,TRBV13,TRBD1,TGTGCCAGCAGCTTAGGGGACAGGGGCAATCAGCCCCAGCATTTT,CASSLGDRGNQPQHF
13,TRBJ1-5,.,TRBV6-5,.,TGTGCCAGCAGTTCAGGCGGGATGCAGCCCCAGCATTTT,CASSSGGMQPQHF
12,TRBJ1-2,.,TRBV2,.,TGTGCCAGCAAGAGGGATAACTATGGCTACACCTTC,CASKRDNYGYTF
14,TRBJ2-7,.,TRBV7-2,.,TGTGCCAGCAGCCCGACAGGATTCTCCTACGAGCAGTACTTC,CASSPTGFSYEQYF
15,TRBJ2-1,.,TRBV4-1,TRBD1,TGCGCCAGCAGCACCGGACAGGTCAGCTACAATGAGCAGTTCTTC,CASSTGQVSYNEQFF
13,TRBJ2-7,.,TRBV7-9,.,TGTGCCAGCAGCTCGTCGTTTTCCTACGAGCAGTACTTC,CASSSSFSYEQYF
17,TRBJ2-2,.,TRBV19,TRBD1,TGTGCCAGTATCTCCCGGGACAGGGGATACGACACCGGGGAGCTGTTTTTT,CASISRDRGYDTGELFF
13,TRBJ2-2,.,TRBV27,.,TGTGCCAGCAGTTTCTTGAACACCGGGGAGCTGTTTTTT,CASSFLNTGELFF
13,TRBJ2-7,.,TRBV7-9,.,TGTGCCAGCAGCCCCCCTTCCTCCTACGAGCAGTACTTC,CASSPPSSYEQYF
17,TRBJ2-2,.,TRBV5-1,.,TGCGCCAGCAGCTTCTACCTCGCCCCCGAATTCACCGGGGAGCTGTTTTTT,CASSFYLAPEFTGELFF
15,TRBJ2-7,.,TRBV9,TRBD1,TGTGCCAGCAGCGCGCGACAGGGAACAACCTACGAGCAGTACTTC,CASSARQGTTYEQYF
15,TRBJ1-2,.,TRBV14,TRBD1,TGTGCCAGCAGCCAAGCCGGCACAGGGGGCTATGGCTACACCTTC,CASSQAGTGGYGYTF
14,TRBJ1-2,many,TRBV27,.,TGTGCCAGCAGTTTTTTGTCAGGGGCCTCCGGCTACACCTTC,CASSFLSGASGYTF
14,TRBJ1-1,.,TRBV13,.,TGTGCCAGCAGCTTTGTACAGGCGAACACTGAAGCTTTCTTT,CASSFVQANTEAFF
15,TRBJ1-2,once,TRBV27,.,TGTGCCAGCAGTTTAAGCAGGGTAATATGGCATGGCTACACCTTC,CASSLSRVIWHGYTF
17,TRBJ2-2,.,TRBV2,TRBD2,TGTGCCAGCAGTGACCCCTGGCTAGCGGCGAACACCGGGGAGCTGTTTTTT,CASSDPWLAANTGELFF
12,TRBJ2-7,.,TRBV25-1,TRBD2,TGTGCCAGCAGGGGGAGGGTTCTCGAGCAGTACTTC,CASRGRVLEQYF
17,TRBJ2-5,once,TRBV7-8,TRBD2,TGTGCCAGCAGCTATACCCCCTCGCGGGGGGGCTTAGAGACCCAGTACTTC,CASSYTPSRGGLETQYF
13,TRBJ2-2,.,TRBV2,TRBD2,TGTGCCAGCATCGGGAGGGGAACCGGGGAGCTGTTTTTT,CASIGRGTGELFF
15,TRBJ2-2,.,TRBV11-1,.,TGTGCCAGCAGCTTTATCAGGGGCGAGGACGGGGAGCTGTTTTTT,CASSFIRGEDGELFF
14,TRBJ1-1,.,TRBV18,TRBD1,TGTGCCAGCTCCGACAGGGGGGGGTACACTGAAGCTTTCTTT,CASSDRGGYTEAFF
14,TRBJ2-2,.,TRBV11-1,.,TGTGCCAGCAGCTACGGGGTTTTTACCGGGGAGCTGTTTTTT,CASSYGVFTGELFF
15,TRBJ2-7,.,TRBV6-1,.,TGTGCCAGCAGTGAAACCGGCACAGCAACCTACGAGCAGTACTTC,CASSETGTATYEQYF
15,TRBJ1-1,.,TRBV4-3,TRBD1,TGCGCCAGCAGCCCAGGGACAGGCTGGGGCACTGAAGCTTTCTTT,CASSPGTGWGTEAFF
13,TRBJ1-1,once,TRBV19,.,TGTGCCAGTAGCCCGACTGTGAACACTGAAGCTTTCTTT,CASSPTVNTEAFF
16,TRBJ2-3,.,TRBV27,.,TGTGCCAGCAGTTCGGACAGTTTTTCTAGCACAGATACGCAGTATTTT,CASSSDSFSSTDTQYF
13,TRBJ1-1,.,TRBV6-5,.,TGTGCCAGCAGAGCAGGGTTGAACACTGAAGCTTTCTTT,CASRAGLNTEAFF
15,TRBJ2-5,many,TRBV7-2,TRBD1,TGTGCCAGCAGCCGTAGAAACAGGGGGCAAGAGACCCAGTACTTC,CASSRRNRGQETQYF
15,TRBJ2-3,few,TRBV5-4,.,TGTGCCAGCAGCTTGGAGGGGTCTAGCACAGATACGCAGTATTTT,CASSLEGSSTDTQYF
14,TRBJ2-7,.,TRBV13,.,TGTGCCAGCAGCCCCGGACGGGGTAGGTACGAGCAGTACTTC,CASSPGRGRYEQYF
15,TRBJ2-7,.,TRBV27,TRBD1,TGTGCCAGCAGCCCAGGGACAGGGATAACCTACGAGCAGTACTTC,CASSPGTGITYEQYF
21,TRBJ2-5,.,TRBV6-4,TRBD2,TGTGCCAGCAGTGACTCGAGTCGAGGGACTAGCGGGGGGGCCTTAGGGGAGACCCAGTACTTC,CASSDSSRGTSGGALGETQYF
17,TRBJ2-5,.,TRBV7-6,.,TGTGCCAGCAGCTTATTAGAGGGAAATGGAGCACAGGAGACCCAGTACTTC,CASSLLEGNGAQETQYF
13,TRBJ2-7,.,TRBV6-5,TRBD1,TGTGCCAGCAGTATTACAGGGGGTTTTGAGCAGTACTTC,CASSITGGFEQYF
14,TRBJ1-1,.,TRBV5-1,.,TGCGCCAGCAGCATACAGGGATTGGGCACTGAAGCTTTCTTT,CASSIQGLGTEAFF
13,TRBJ2-5,.,TRBV5-1,.,TGCGCCAGCAGCCTTAGGATCGGGGAGACCCAGTACTTC,CASSLRIGETQYF
15,TRBJ2-7,.,TRBV6-5,.,TGTGCCAGCAGTTACTCTATGGTACGAGGTTACGAGCAGTACTTC,CASSYSMVRGYEQYF
15,TRBJ1-6,.,TRBV5-5,.,TGTGCCAGCAGCTTCGGGGGATGGGATAATTCACCCCTCCACTTT,CASSFGGWDNSPLHF